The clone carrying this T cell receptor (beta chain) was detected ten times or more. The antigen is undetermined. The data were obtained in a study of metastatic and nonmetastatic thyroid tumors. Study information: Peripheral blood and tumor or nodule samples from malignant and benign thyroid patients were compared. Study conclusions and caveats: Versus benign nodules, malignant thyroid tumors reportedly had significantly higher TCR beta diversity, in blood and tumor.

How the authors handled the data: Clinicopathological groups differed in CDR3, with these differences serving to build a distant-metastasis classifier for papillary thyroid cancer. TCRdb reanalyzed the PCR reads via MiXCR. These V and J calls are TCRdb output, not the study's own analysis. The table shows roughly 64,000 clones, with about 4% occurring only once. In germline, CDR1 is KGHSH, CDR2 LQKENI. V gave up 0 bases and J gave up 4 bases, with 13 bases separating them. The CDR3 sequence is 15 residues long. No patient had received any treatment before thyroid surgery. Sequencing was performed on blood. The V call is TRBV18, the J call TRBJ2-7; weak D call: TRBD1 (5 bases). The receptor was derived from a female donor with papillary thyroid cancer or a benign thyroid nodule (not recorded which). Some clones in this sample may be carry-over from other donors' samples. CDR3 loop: CASSPPNAGKYEQYF. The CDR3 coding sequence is TGTGCCAGCTCACCACCAAACGCAGGGAAGTACGAGCAGTACTTC.